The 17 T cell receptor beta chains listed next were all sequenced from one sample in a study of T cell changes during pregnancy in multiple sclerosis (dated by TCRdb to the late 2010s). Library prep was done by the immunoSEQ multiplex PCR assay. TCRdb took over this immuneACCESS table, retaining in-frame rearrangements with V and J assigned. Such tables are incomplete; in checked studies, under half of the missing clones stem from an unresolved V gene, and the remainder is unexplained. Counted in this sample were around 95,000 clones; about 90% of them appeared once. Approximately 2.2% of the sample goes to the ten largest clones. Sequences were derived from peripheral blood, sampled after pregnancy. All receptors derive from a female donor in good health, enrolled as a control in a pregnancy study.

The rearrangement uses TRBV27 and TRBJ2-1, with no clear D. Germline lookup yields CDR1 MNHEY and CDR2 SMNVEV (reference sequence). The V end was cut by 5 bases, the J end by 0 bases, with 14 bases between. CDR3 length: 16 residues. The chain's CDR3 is CASSPNMQSSYNEQFF. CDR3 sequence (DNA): TGTGCCAGCAGTCCCAACATGCAAAGCTCCTACAATGAGCAGTTCTTC.

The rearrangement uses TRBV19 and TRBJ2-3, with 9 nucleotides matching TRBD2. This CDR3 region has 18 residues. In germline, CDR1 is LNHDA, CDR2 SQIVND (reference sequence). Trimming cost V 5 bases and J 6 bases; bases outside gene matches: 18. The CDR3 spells CASSAEAGGHGRADTQYF. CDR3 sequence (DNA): TGTGCCAGTAGTGCCGAAGCGGGGGGCCATGGTCGGGCGGATACGCAGTATTTT.

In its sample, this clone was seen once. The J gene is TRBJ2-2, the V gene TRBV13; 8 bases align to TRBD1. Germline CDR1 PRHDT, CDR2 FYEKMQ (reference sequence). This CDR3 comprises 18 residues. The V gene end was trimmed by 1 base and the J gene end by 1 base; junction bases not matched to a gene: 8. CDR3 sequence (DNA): TGTGCCAGCAGCTTAGCGTTTCGGACAGGGAAGAACACCGGGGAGCTGTTTTTT. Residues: CASSLAFRTGKNTGELFF.

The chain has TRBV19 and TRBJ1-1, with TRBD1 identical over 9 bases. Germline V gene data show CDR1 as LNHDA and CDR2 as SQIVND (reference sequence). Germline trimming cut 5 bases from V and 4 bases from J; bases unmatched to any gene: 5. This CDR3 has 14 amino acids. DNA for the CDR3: TGTGCCAGTAGTTCTGGACAGGGGAGCACTGAAGCTTTCTTT. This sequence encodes CASSSGQGSTEAFF.

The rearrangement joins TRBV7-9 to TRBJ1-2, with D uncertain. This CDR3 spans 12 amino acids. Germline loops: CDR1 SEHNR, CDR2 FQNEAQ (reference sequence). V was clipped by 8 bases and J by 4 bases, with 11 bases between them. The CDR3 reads CASSADFYGYTF. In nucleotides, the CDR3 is TGTGCCAGCTCTGCGGATTTCTATGGCTACACCTTC. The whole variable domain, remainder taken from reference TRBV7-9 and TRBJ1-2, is DTGVSQNPRHKITKRGQNVTFRCDPISEHNRLYWYRQTLGQGPEFLTYFQNEAQLEKSRLLSDRFSAERPKGSFSTLEIQRTEQGDSAMYLCASSADFYGYTFGSGTRLTVV.

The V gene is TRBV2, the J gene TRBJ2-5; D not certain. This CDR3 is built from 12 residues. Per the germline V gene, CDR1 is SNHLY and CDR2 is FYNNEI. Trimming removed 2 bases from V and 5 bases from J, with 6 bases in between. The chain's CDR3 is CASSERRETQYF. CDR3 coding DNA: TGTGCCAGCAGTGAAAGGCGGGAGACCCAGTACTTC.

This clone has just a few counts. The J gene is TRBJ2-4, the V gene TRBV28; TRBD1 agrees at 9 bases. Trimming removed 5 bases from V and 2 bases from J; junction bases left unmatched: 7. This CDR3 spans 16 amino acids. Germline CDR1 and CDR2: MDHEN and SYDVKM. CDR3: CASSLPGQGSKNIQYF. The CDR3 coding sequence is TGTGCCAGCAGTCTACCGGGACAGGGTTCCAAAAACATTCAGTACTTC.

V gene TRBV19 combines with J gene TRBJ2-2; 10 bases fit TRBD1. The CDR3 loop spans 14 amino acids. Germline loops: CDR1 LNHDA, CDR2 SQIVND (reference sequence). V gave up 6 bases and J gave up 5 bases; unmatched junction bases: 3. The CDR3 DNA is TGTGCCAGTAGCTGGGGACAGGGGACCGGGGAGCTGTTTTTT. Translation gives CASSWGQGTGELFF.

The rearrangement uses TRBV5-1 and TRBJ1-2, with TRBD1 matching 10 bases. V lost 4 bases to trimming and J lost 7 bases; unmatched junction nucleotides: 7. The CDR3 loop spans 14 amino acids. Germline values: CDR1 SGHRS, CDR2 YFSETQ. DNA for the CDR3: TGCGCCAGCAGCCTGGGACAGGGGATCTCTGGCTACACCTTC. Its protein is CASSLGQGISGYTF. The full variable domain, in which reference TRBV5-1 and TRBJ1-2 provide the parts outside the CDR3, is KAGVTQTPRYLIKTRGQQVTLSCSPISGHRSVSWYQQTPGQGLQFLFEYFSETQRNKGNFPGRFSGRQFSNSRSEMNVSTLELGDSALYLCASSLGQGISGYTFGSGTRLTVV.

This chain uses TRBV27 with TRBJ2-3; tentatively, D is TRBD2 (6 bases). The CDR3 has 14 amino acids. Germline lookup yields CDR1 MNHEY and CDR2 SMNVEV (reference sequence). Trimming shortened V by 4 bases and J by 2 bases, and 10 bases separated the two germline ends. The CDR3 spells CASSSRDATDTQYF. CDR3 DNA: TGTGCCAGCAGTTCGCGGGATGCCACAGATACGCAGTATTTT.

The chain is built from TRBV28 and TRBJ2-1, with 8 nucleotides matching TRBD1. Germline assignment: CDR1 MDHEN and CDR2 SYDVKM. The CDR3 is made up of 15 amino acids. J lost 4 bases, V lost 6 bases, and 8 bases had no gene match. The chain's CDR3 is CASRSQGVTYNEQFF. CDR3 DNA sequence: TGTGCCAGCAGGTCACAGGGGGTGACGTACAATGAGCAGTTCTTC.

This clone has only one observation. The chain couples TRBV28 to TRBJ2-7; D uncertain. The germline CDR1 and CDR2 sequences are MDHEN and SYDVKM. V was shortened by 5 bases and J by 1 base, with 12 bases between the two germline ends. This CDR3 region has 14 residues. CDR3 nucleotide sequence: TGTGCCAGCAGTACCCGCCCAGATTCCTACGAGCAGTACTTC. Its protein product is CASSTRPDSYEQYF.

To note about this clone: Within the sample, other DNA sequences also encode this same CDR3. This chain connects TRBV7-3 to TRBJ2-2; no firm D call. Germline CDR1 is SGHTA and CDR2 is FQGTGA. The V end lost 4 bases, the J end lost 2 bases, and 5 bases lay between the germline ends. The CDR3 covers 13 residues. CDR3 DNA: TGTGCCAGCAGCTCCCCAAACACCGGGGAGCTGTTTTTT. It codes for CASSSPNTGELFF.

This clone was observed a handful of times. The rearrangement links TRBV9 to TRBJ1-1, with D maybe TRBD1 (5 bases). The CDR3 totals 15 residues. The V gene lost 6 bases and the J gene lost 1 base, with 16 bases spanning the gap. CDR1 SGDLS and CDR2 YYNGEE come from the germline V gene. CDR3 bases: TGTGCCAGCACCGGGGGACCGGGCAAGAACACTGAAGCTTTCTTT. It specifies CASTGGPGKNTEAFF.

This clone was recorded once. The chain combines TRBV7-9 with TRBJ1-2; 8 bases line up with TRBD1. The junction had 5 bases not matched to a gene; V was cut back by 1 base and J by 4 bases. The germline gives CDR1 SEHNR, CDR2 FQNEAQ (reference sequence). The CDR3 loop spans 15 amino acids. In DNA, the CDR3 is TGTGCCAGCAGCTTAGGGGACAGGCCACTCTATGGCTACACCTTC. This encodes CASSLGDRPLYGYTF.

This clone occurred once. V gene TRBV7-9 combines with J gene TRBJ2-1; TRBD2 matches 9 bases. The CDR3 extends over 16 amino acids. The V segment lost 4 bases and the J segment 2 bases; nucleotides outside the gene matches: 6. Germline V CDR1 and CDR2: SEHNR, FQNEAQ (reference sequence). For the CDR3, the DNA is TGTGCCAGCAGCTCGAAAAGCGGGAGGACCTACAATGAGCAGTTCTTC. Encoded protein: CASSSKSGRTYNEQFF.

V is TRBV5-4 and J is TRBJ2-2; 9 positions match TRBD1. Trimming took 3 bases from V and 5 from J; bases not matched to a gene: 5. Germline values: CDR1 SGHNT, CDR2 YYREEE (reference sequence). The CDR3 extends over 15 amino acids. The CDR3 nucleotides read TGTGCCAGCAGCTCCGGGACAGGGTTGACCGGGGAGCTGTTTTTT. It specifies CASSSGTGLTGELFF.